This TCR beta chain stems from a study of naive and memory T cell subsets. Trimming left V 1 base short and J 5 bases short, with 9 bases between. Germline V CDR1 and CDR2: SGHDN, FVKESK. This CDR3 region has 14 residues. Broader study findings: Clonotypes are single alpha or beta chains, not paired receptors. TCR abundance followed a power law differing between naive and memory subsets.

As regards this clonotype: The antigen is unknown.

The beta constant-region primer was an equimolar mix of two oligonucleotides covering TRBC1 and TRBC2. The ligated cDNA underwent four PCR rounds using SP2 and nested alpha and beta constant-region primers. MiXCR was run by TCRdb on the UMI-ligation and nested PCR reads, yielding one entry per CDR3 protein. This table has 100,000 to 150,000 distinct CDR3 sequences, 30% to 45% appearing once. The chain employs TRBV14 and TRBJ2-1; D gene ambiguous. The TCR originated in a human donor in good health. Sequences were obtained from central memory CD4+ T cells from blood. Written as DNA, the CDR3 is TGTGCCAGCAGCCAAGGCTTACGGAACAATGAGCAGTTCTTC. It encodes CASSQGLRNNEQFF. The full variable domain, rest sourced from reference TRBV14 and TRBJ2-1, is EAGVTQFPSHSVIEKGQTVTLRCDPISGHDNLYWYRRVMGKEIKFLLHFVKESKQDESGMPNNRFLAERTGGTYSTLKVQPAELEDSGVYFCASSQGLRNNEQFFGPGTRLTVL.